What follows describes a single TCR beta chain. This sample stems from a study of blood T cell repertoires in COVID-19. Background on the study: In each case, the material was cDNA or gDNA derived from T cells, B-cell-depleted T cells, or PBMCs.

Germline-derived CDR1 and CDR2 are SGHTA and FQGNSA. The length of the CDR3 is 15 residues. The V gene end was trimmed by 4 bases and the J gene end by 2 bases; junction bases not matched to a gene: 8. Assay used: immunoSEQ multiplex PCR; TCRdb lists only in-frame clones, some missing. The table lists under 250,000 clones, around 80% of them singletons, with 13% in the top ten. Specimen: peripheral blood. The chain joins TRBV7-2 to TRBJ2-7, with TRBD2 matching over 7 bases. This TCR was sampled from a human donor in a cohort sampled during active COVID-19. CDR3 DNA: TGTGCCAGCAGCTCCTCCGGGACTACAGCCTACGAGCAGTACTTC. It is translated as CASSSSGTTAYEQYF.